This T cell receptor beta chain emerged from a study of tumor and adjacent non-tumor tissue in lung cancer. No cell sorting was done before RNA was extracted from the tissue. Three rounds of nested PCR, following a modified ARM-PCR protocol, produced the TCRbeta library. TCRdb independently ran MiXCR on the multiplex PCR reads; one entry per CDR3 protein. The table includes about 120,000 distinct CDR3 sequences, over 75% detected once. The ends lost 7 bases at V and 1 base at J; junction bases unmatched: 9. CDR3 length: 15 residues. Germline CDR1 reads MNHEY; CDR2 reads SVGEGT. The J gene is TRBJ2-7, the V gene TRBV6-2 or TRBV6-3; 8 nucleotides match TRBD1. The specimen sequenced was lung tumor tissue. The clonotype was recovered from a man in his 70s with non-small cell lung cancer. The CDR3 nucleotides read TGTGCCAGCAATAGTAAGACAGGGGTATCCTACGAGCAGTACTTC. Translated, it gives CASNSKTGVSYEQYF.